Listed here are 30 T cell receptor beta chains from one sample, sequenced in a study of T-cell reconstitution after alpha-beta-depleted transplantation in children. Construction of the TCRbeta library involved unique molecular identifiers. TCRdb reprocessed the PCR reads via MiXCR and lists one record per CDR3 protein. The sample contains around 380,000 distinct CDR3 sequences, 9.5% to 13% of which appear only once. The sequences come from PBMCs from the stem cell graft donor, collected from the stem cell graft. The receptors stem from a human donor who donated a stem cell graft to a child with acute myeloid leukemia.

Concerning this clonotype itself: Relative to the germline gene, one junction end is altered; a read error may explain this. V and J are TRBV7-7 and TRBJ2-7, with D hard to call. The CDR3 is made up of 13 amino acids. In germline, CDR1 is SSHAT, CDR2 FNYEAQ (reference sequence). For the CDR3, the DNA is TGTGCTAGCAGCTTCGGTCTGGGGTGGGAGCAGTACTTC. Its translation is CASSFGLGWEQYF.

This clonotype showed up just a few times. J is TRBJ1-2 and V is TRBV6-2 or TRBV6-3; no definite D call. CDR3 size: 13 residues. Germline V gene data show CDR1 as MNHEY and CDR2 as SVGEGT. V lost 5 bases and J lost 7, with 14 bases in between. The CDR3 is CASSTSYPAGYTF. The CDR3 DNA reads as TGTGCCAGCAGTACGAGTTATCCGGCTGGCTACACCTTC.

This clonotype has more than one count but fewer than ten. The rearrangement joins TRBV5-1 to TRBJ1-1; a possible D gene is TRBD1 (6 bases). The CDR3 loop spans 14 amino acids. CDR1 is SGHRS and CDR2 is YFSETQ in the germline V gene. Trimming stripped 4 bases from V and 1 base from J, with 11 bases between. CDR3 bases: TGCGCCAGCAGCGCTTCAGGGGAGAACACTGAAGCTTTCTTT. It specifies CASSASGENTEAFF.

The chain has TRBV20-1 and TRBJ2-3; 10 bases fit TRBD2. J gave up 4 bases and V 6 bases, and 7 bases lay outside the gene matches. The CDR3 covers 14 residues. Germline V CDR1 and CDR2: DFQATT, SNEGSKA (reference sequence). The CDR3 bases are TGCAGTGCGACCGGGACTAGCGATTCAGATACGCAGTATTTT. Its translation: CSATGTSDSDTQYF.

The V gene is TRBV3-1, the J gene TRBJ2-3, with D perhaps TRBD2 (7 bases). The CDR3 consists of 18 residues. Germline loops: CDR1 LGHDT, CDR2 YNNKEL (reference sequence). Deletions cut 4 bases from V and 0 bases from J, with 20 bases between. As DNA, the CDR3 is TGTGCCAGCAGCCGGGCGGGGGCCGGACTCCTCAGCACAGATACGCAGTATTTT. Its protein is CASSRAGAGLLSTDTQYF.

The genes are TRBV7-3 and TRBJ2-1; 9 nucleotides align to TRBD2. The CDR3 loop spans 14 amino acids. V dropped 0 bases and J dropped 7; count of bases not matched to a gene: 1. The germline CDR1 and CDR2 sequences are SGHTA and FQGTGA. DNA of the CDR3: TGTGCCAGCAGCTTAACAGCGGGAGGTAATGAGCAGTTCTTC. Protein sequence: CASSLTAGGNEQFF.

The chain couples TRBV11-2 to TRBJ2-1, with a weak D call TRBD2 (5 bases). The CDR3 contains 14 residues. V was pared by 0 bases and J by 6 bases, with 9 bases between. Germline values: CDR1 SGHAT, CDR2 FQNNGV. The CDR3, as DNA: TGTGCCAGCAGCTTAGACGACTACTCCAATGAGCAGTTCTTC. Translating it yields CASSLDDYSNEQFF.

The sample holds many counts of this clonotype. The V call is TRBV29-1, the J call TRBJ1-2; D is ambiguous. Germline lookup yields CDR1 SQVTM and CDR2 ANQGSEA. V lost 4 bases and J 7 bases, leaving 10 bases between the germline ends. CDR3 length: 11 amino acids. As DNA, the CDR3 is TGCAGCGTTGCACGGGCCGGTGGCTACACCTTC. This translates into CSVARAGGYTF.

This clonotype was observed a handful of times. The chain combines TRBV10-3 with TRBJ2-7; D perhaps matches TRBD2 (5 bases). The CDR3 runs to 13 residues. Germline V gene sequence: CDR1 ENHRY, CDR2 SYGVKD. Trimming removed 10 bases from V and 1 base from J, with 14 bases in between. For the CDR3, the DNA is TGTGCCACGACGGGGTCACAATCCTACGAGCAGTACTTC. Its protein is CATTGSQSYEQYF.

A few counts support this clonotype. The chain recombines TRBV12-3 or TRBV12-4 with TRBJ1-2; 7 bases are a match to TRBD1. The ends lost 8 bases at V and 8 bases at J; junction bases unmatched: 14. This CDR3 comprises 14 residues. CDR3 protein: CASRPTRDRRGYTF. The CDR3 region has the DNA TGTGCCAGCCGCCCAACCCGGGACAGAAGAGGCTACACCTTC.

The sample holds many counts of this clonotype. This chain links TRBV20-1 with TRBJ2-5, with 7 positions matching TRBD1. Germline CDR1 is DFQATT and CDR2 is SNEGSKA (reference sequence). The CDR3 runs 15 residues. V lost 4 bases, J lost 5 bases, and 13 bases stayed unmatched. CDR3 sequence: CSANKADRARETQYF. In DNA, the CDR3 is TGCAGTGCTAACAAGGCAGACAGGGCTAGGGAGACCCAGTACTTC.

The chain employs TRBV5-1 and TRBJ2-7, with 11 bases that match TRBD1. The junction had 5 bases not matched to a gene; V was cut back by 4 bases and J by 5 bases. The CDR3 spans 14 residues. CDR1 and CDR2 (germline): SGHRS, YFSETQ. As DNA, the CDR3 is TGCGCCAGCAGCCCCGGGACAGGGGGGGACGAGCAGTACGTC. This encodes CASSPGTGGDEQYV.

This clonotype was counted between two and nine times. This sequence joins TRBV3-1 and TRBJ1-1; weak D call: TRBD1 (6 bases). Trimming left V 4 bases short and J 1 base short, with 10 bases between. The CDR3 sequence is 14 residues long. The V gene's germline CDR1 is LGHDT and CDR2 YNNKEL (reference sequence). In DNA form, the CDR3 reads TGTGCCAGCAGCCCCATGGGACAGAACACTGAAGCTTTCTTT. It codes for CASSPMGQNTEAFF.

This clonotype was found many times. The chain is built from TRBV12-3 or TRBV12-4 and TRBJ1-5; perhaps TRBD1 as D (5 bases). This CDR3 comprises 14 residues. With 5 bases removed from V and 2 bases from J, the gap between germline ends came to 10 bases. The chain's CDR3 is CASSPGGGNQPQHF. DNA of the CDR3: TGTGCCAGCAGTCCTGGAGGGGGCAATCAGCCCCAGCATTTT.

Only a few counts were recorded for this clonotype. V and J are TRBV5-1 and TRBJ2-3, with TRBD1 matching 7 bases. CDR3 length: 15 amino acids. Germline CDR1 reads SGHRS; CDR2 reads YFSETQ. V lost 4 bases to trimming and J lost 0 bases; unmatched junction nucleotides: 5. CDR3 sequence: CASSRDRPSTDTQYF. The CDR3 nucleotides are TGCGCCAGCAGCCGGGACAGACCCAGCACAGATACGCAGTATTTT.

This clonotype was counted between two and nine times. The CDR3 bases are TGTGCCAGCAGCTTAGAGCTCTGGCGGGAGGGCCAGAATGACAATGAGCAGTTCTTC. Its translation is CASSLELWREGQNDNEQFF. The chain is built from TRBV11-2 and TRBJ2-1; 9 nucleotides agree with TRBD2. CDR1 SGHAT and CDR2 FQNNGV come from the germline V gene. This CDR3 region has 19 residues. V was pared by 0 bases and J by 5 bases, with 14 bases of the junction left unmatched.

The chain has TRBV9 and TRBJ1-1, with unresolved D. The CDR3 extends over 12 amino acids. The V gene's germline CDR1 is SGDLS and CDR2 YYNGEE. Trimming stripped 4 bases from V and 6 bases from J, with 10 bases between. The CDR3 is CASSPQASEAFF. The CDR3 nucleotides are TGTGCCAGCAGCCCGCAGGCTTCTGAAGCTTTCTTT.

The rearrangement joins TRBV11-2 to TRBJ2-3; D possibly corresponds to TRBD2 (6 bases). Per germline, CDR1 SGHAT and CDR2 FQNNGV. The V end lost 5 bases, the J end lost 4 bases, and 22 bases lay between the germline ends. This CDR3 region has 17 residues. The CDR3 nucleotides read TGTGCCAGCAGCCAAACGGGGGAGAGGGGTTGGGCAGATACGCAGTATTTT. Its translation: CASSQTGERGWADTQYF.

The chain links TRBV25-1 to TRBJ2-5; TRBD1 might be the D (7 bases). Trimming took 3 bases from V and 5 from J, leaving 16 bases between them. The CDR3 sequence is 15 residues long. CDR1 is MGHDK and CDR2 is SYGVNS in the germline V gene. The CDR3 loop reads CASSDPSTGRETQYF. The CDR3 DNA sequence: TGTGCCAGCAGTGATCCTTCGACAGGGAGGGAGACCCAGTACTTC.

This clonotype was seen ten or more times. This sequence joins TRBV5-6 and TRBJ2-1; D is undetermined. The ends were cut back, 2 bases at V and 4 bases at J, with 7 bases in the middle. The V gene's germline CDR1 is SGHDT and CDR2 YYEEEE. This CDR3 spans 13 amino acids. Here the CDR3 DNA reads TGTGCCAGCAGCTTAAGGCTTTACAATGAGCAGTTCTTC. The encoded protein is CASSLRLYNEQFF.

The J gene is TRBJ2-1, the V gene TRBV12-3 or TRBV12-4; D is possibly TRBD2 (6 bases). Trimming cost V 6 bases and J 9 bases, with 15 bases left between them. The CDR3 has 13 amino acids. The CDR3 DNA sequence: TGTGCCAGCAGACAAAACTTGGGGGGTGAGCAGTTCTTC. As protein: CASRQNLGGEQFF.

The gene calls are TRBV7-6 and TRBJ2-2; 11 nucleotides align to TRBD2. Germline assignment: CDR1 SGHVS and CDR2 FNYEAQ. V dropped 1 base and J dropped 4; count of bases not matched to a gene: 5. This CDR3 has 17 residues. This CDR3 is CASSLVSSGGLTGELFF. CDR3 DNA sequence: TGTGCCAGCAGCTTAGTTTCTAGCGGGGGGCTCACCGGGGAGCTGTTTTTT.

In its sample, this clonotype was seen many times. This chain joins TRBV7-9 and TRBJ2-3, with D perhaps TRBD1 or TRBD2 (5 bases each). Per the germline V gene, CDR1 is SEHNR and CDR2 is FQNEAQ (reference sequence). This CDR3 has 13 residues. Trimming removed 4 bases at V and 4 bases at J, with 9 bases between. CDR3 in DNA: TGTGCCAGCAGCTCCCGGGGACCAGATACGCAGTATTTT. Translated: CASSSRGPDTQYF.

This CDR3 is CASSIVLRDSEQYV. Written as DNA, the CDR3 is TGTGCCAGTAGTATAGTACTGCGGGACAGCGAGCAGTACGTC. The chain uses TRBV19 and TRBJ2-7, with D possibly matching TRBD1 (7 bases). Germline V CDR1 and CDR2: LNHDA, SQIVND (reference sequence). Trimming removed 1 base at V and 6 bases at J, with 13 bases between. This CDR3 contains 14 residues.

A few counts support this clonotype. The chain combines TRBV25-1 with TRBJ1-6; D not resolved. This CDR3 region has 15 residues. Germline V lookup: CDR1 MGHDK, CDR2 SYGVNS. V was cut by 6 bases and J by 7 bases, with 16 bases left in between. DNA for the CDR3: TGTGCCAGCAGAACAGCGGCGGGTGGGAATTCACCCCTCCACTTT. Its translation: CASRTAAGGNSPLHF.

This chain connects TRBV29-1 to TRBJ2-2; TRBD1 might be the D (5 bases). The germline CDR1 and CDR2 sequences are SQVTM and ANQGSEA. V lost 3 bases and J 6 bases, leaving 11 bases between the germline ends. The CDR3 totals 13 residues. CDR3 in amino acids: CSVDRQGSGELFF. DNA of the CDR3: TGCAGCGTTGATAGGCAGGGATCCGGGGAGCTGTTTTTT.

CDR3 nucleotide sequence: TGTGCCTGGAGTGAATCTAAGATAGGCTACACCTTC. The encoded protein is CAWSESKIGYTF. The chain uses TRBV30 and TRBJ1-2, with D unclear. This CDR3 comprises 12 residues. Germline V gene lookup returns CDR1 GTSNPN and CDR2 SVGIG (reference sequence). With 1 base removed from V and 8 bases from J, the gap between germline ends came to 11 bases.

Turning to this clonotype: A much larger clone differs by one base, so this may be a read error. The V gene is TRBV20-1, the J gene TRBJ1-1; TRBD1 is a possible D gene (6 bases). V was trimmed by 2 bases and J by 6 bases, leaving 19 bases between them. The CDR3 loop spans 15 amino acids. Germline CDR1 and CDR2: DFQATT and SNEGSKA (reference sequence). CDR3 coding DNA: TGCAGTGCTAGACCGGACAGACGTGCGGACGCTGAAGCTTTCTTT. Encoded protein: CSARPDRRADAEAFF.

This rearrangement joins TRBV5-1 to TRBJ2-1; 10 bases are a match to TRBD2. The V gene end was trimmed by 2 bases and the J gene end by 0 bases; junction bases not matched to a gene: 11. This CDR3 has 19 amino acids. Looked up from germline, CDR1 is SGHRS and CDR2 is YFSETQ. The CDR3 DNA sequence: TGCGCCAGCAGCTTAAGCGGGGGGGTACTTCTCAGCTCCTACAATGAGCAGTTCTTC. This gives the protein CASSLSGGVLLSSYNEQFF.

V gene TRBV14 combines with J gene TRBJ2-7; 7 positions match TRBD2. CDR1 is SGHDN and CDR2 is FVKESK in the germline V gene. CDR3 length: 14 residues. Losses at the gene ends were 3 bases for V and 3 bases for J; bases not matched to a gene: 5. The CDR3 loop is CASSHGTNFYEQYF. CDR3 sequence (DNA): TGTGCCAGCAGCCACGGGACTAACTTCTACGAGCAGTACTTC.